A single sample gave rise to the 4 T cell receptor beta chains below, sequenced in a study of T-cell memory formation after mild COVID-19. Each CDR3 protein is one row after TCRdb ran MiXCR on the 5' RACE reads. Among a few hundred thousand distinct CDR3 sequences listed, 16% were seen once. Source material: PBMCs or a T cell subset sorted from them (not recorded which). These TCRs come from a man aged 18 to 30 who had mild COVID-19 (a few samples of this study predate the infection). Cell type and time point are not known.

This clonotype showed up just once. The V gene is TRBV7-2, the J gene TRBJ2-5, with TRBD2 matching 9 bases. The length of the CDR3 is 16 residues. Trimming at V came to 0 bases and at J to 4 bases, leaving 6 bases not matched to a gene. CDR1 and CDR2 from the germline V gene are SGHTA and FQGNSA. DNA of the CDR3: TGTGCCAGCAGCTTAGCGATTAGCGGGGGTACAGAGACCCAGTACTTC. This gives the protein CASSLAISGGTETQYF.

The V call is TRBV2, the J call TRBJ2-7; TRBD2 might be the D (7 bases). V was shortened by 5 bases and J by 0 bases, with 11 bases between the two germline ends. Germline V gene sequence: CDR1 SNHLY, CDR2 FYNNEI. The CDR3 extends over 14 amino acids. CDR3 nucleotides: TGTGCCAGCAGTCCCCGGGGGGCCTCCTACGAGCAGTACTTC. It yields the protein CASSPRGASYEQYF. Using reference TRBV2 and TRBJ2-7 for the parts outside the CDR3, the full variable domain is EPEVTQTPSHQVTQMGQEVILRCVPISNHLYFYWYRQILGQKVEFLVSFYNNEISEKSEIFDDQFSVERPDGSNFTLKIRSTKLEDSAMYFCASSPRGASYEQYFGPGTRLTVT.

This chain joins TRBV10-3 and TRBJ1-5; D unclear. From germline, CDR1 is ENHRY and CDR2 SYGVKD. Trimming shortened V by 3 bases and J by 2 bases, and 11 bases separated the two germline ends. This CDR3 comprises 15 residues. CDR3 in DNA: TGTGCCATCAGTGATGGGGTCGGCGGCAATCAGCCCCAGCATTTT. This encodes CAISDGVGGNQPQHF.

This clonotype was picked up many times. The gene calls are TRBV7-3 and TRBJ2-1, with 7 bases matching TRBD2. CDR3 length equals 15 residues. Germline CDR1 and CDR2: SGHTA and FQGTGA. Losses at the gene ends were 3 bases for V and 1 base for J; bases not matched to a gene: 3. The CDR3 is CASSLAGASYNEQFF. CDR3 sequence (DNA): TGTGCCAGCAGCTTGGCGGGAGCTTCCTACAATGAGCAGTTCTTC.